Listed below are T cell receptor beta chains from one sample, sequenced in a study of blood T cell repertoires in COVID-19. Sequenced by immunoSEQ multiplex PCR; TCRdb stores in-frame clones only, minus some. The table records 190,000 or so clones, 85% to 90% of them present only once. What was sequenced was peripheral blood. These receptors all stem from a woman aged 18-30 years who had recovered from COVID-19. CDR3s include the opening cysteine and the closing phenylalanine or tryptophan.

TRBJ1-5,TRBV9,CASAKTDRGNQPQHF
TRBJ1-1,TRBV2,CASKRQTSNTEAFF
TRBJ2-3,TRBV5-6,CASSLDGLAGIYTQYF
TRBJ1-6,TRBV6-5,CASRSGVVSPLHF
TRBJ2-1,TRBV5-8,CASTRAVRTGQLFEQFF
TRBJ2-7,TRBV12-3/TRBV12-4,CASRRGFEQYF
TRBJ2-2,TRBV2,CASSAGRGLAGELFF
TRBJ2-7,TRBV21-1,CASSPRLAGRYEQYF
TRBJ2-3,TRBV5-1,CASSLRAGPSTDTQYF
TRBJ1-1,TRBV10-3,CAISGRGVAFF
TRBJ1-5,TRBV18,CASSPDSIRNQPQHF
TRBJ2-5,TRBV27,CASSPRTGDMLYQETQYF
TRBJ2-2,TRBV6-2/TRBV6-3,CASSWTGNTGELFF
TRBJ2-3,TRBV4-3,CASSQSSGGLSDTQYF
TRBJ2-1,TRBV7-9,CASSLAGGLNYNEQFF
TRBJ1-2,TRBV6-5,CASCSFDRPNYGYTF
TRBJ1-6,TRBV5-6,CASSLDQGAGNSPLHF
TRBJ1-2,TRBV5-6,CASSLRDRDYGYTF
TRBJ2-5,TRBV10-3,CAISDWVPSGGSQETQYF
TRBJ1-2,TRBV7-2,CASSGSGGGRGFGGYTF
TRBJ2-1,TRBV6-1,CASSEGLAINEQFF
TRBJ1-2,TRBV7-2,CASSSPDRSSTF
TRBJ1-1,TRBV27,CASSLSQGDTEAFF
TRBJ2-2,TRBV6-5,CASRTNRVDTGELFF
TRBJ1-3,TRBV3-1/TRBV3-2,CASSHHGTGERNTIYF
TRBJ2-2,TRBV6-2/TRBV6-3,CASSYFNTPSGVNTGELFF
TRBJ1-2,TRBV14,CASSQDPAAANYGYTF
TRBJ2-5,TRBV7-2,CASSLERGIAGGRETQYF
TRBJ1-4,TRBV7-6,CASSLEPGQGNEKLFF
TRBJ1-3,TRBV19,CATSGADTRGNTIYF
TRBJ2-3,TRBV13,CASSSRGSHPIVTDTQYF
TRBJ1-5,TRBV4-3,CASSQAPGGPQPQHF
TRBJ2-5,TRBV18,CASSPPPTGRETQYF
TRBJ1-4,TRBV7-9,CASSLAVGASNEKLFF
TRBJ1-3,TRBV13,CASSEGASGNTIYF
TRBJ1-1,TRBV6-2/TRBV6-3,CASSPPGTEAFF
TRBJ1-3,TRBV11-2,CASSLPRQLSGNTIYF
TRBJ1-1,TRBV7-2,CASSLLGTSEAFF
TRBJ2-1,TRBV6-5,CASSYPTSGSEQFF
TRBJ2-7,TRBV6-2/TRBV6-3,CASSSGGYEQYF
TRBJ1-1,TRBV5-5,CASSLHRTTEAFF
TRBJ1-3,TRBV19,CASSISLSGNTIYF
TRBJ2-5,TRBV28,CASSPALGPRETQYF
TRBJ2-3,TRBV19,CASAKRESTDTQYF
TRBJ2-3,TRBV7-8,CASSSGPGQGSDTQYF
TRBJ1-2,TRBV5-4,CASRKRGTDPSGGYTF
TRBJ1-2,TRBV2,CASSDWGQGSGYTF
TRBJ2-2,TRBV4-3,CASSQALGQGLSNTGELFF
TRBJ2-1,TRBV5-1,CASSHQRGGDFEQFF
TRBJ2-1,TRBV5-4,CASSMAGGLNEQFF
TRBJ2-7,TRBV6-2/TRBV6-3,CASSVTRGGEQYF
TRBJ1-2,TRBV7-8,CASSPLTGGYGGYTF
TRBJ2-7,TRBV5-6,CASSLDRGRLYEQYF